This TCR beta chain was sequenced during a study of CD8+ T cells in alopecia areata. About the research overall: Tofacitinib was taken orally by treated patients, and the dose was 5 to 10 mg twice daily.

TCR sequencing used cDNA made by reverse transcription of extracted RNA. Clones were sequenced by immunoSEQ multiplex PCR, and TCRdb holds only the in-frame ones, with some missing. The sample contains a few hundred thousand clones, around two thirds of which appear only once. Obtained from alopecia areata patients were lesional scalp punch biopsies along with peripheral blood. The researchers isolated CD4+ and CD8+ T cells from PBMCs by sorting. This clone was observed a handful of times. Trimming left V 7 bases short and J 1 base short, with 9 bases between. This CDR3 spans 13 amino acids. The germline gives CDR1 SGDLS, CDR2 YYNGEE.

Sequences were derived from CD4+ T cells sorted from blood, sampled at week 0. This chain joins TRBV9 and TRBJ1-5; weak D call: TRBD1 (5 bases). The source is a human donor with alopecia areata. The CDR3 nucleotides are TGTGCCAGCGGACAAGGGAGCAATCAGCCCCAGCATTTT. Its protein is CASGQGSNQPQHF.